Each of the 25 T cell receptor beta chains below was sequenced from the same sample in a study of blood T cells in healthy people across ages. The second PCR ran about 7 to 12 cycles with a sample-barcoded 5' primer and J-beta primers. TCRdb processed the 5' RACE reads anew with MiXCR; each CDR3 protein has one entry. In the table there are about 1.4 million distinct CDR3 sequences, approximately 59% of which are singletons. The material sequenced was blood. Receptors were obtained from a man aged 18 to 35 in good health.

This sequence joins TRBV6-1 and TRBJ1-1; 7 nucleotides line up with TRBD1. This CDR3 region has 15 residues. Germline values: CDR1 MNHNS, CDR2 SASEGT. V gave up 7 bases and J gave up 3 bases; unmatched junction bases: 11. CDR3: CASKSFGRGDTEAFF. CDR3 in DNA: TGTGCCAGCAAGAGTTTCGGCAGGGGGGACACTGAAGCTTTCTTT.

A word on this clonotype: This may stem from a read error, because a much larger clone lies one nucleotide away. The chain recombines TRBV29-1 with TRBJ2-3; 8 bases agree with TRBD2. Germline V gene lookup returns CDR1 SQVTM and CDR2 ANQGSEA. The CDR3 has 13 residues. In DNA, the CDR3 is TGCAGCTTTGGGACTAGAGTCACAGAGACGCAGTATTTT. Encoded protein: CSFGTRVTETQYF.

CDR3 sequence reads: CAISTGGNRLQETQYF. CDR3 in DNA: TGTGCCATCAGCACCGGGGGGAACAGACTACAAGAGACCCAGTACTTC. This rearrangement joins TRBV10-3 to TRBJ2-5; TRBD2 aligns across 7 bases. Germline trimming cut 6 bases from V and 2 bases from J; bases unmatched to any gene: 12. The CDR3 sequence is 16 residues long. CDR1 and CDR2 from the germline V gene are ENHRY and SYGVKD.

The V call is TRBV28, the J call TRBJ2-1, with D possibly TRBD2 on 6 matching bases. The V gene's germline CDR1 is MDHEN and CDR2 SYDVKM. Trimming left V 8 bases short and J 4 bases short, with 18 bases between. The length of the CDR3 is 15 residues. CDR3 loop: CASQGAGLRYNEQFF. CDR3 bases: TGTGCCAGCCAGGGCGCGGGGTTAAGATACAATGAGCAGTTCTTC.

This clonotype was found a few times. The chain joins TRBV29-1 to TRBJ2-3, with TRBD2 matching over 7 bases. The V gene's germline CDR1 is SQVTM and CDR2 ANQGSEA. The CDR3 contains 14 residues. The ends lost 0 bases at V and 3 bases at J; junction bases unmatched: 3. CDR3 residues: CSVEDGGRTDTQYF. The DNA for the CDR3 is TGCAGCGTTGAAGATGGCGGGAGAACAGATACGCAGTATTTT.

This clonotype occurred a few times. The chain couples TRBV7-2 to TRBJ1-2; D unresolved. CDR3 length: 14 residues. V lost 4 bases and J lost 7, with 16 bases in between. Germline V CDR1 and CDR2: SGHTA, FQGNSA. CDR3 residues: CASSSYGWGGGYTF. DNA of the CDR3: TGTGCCAGCAGCTCCTACGGATGGGGTGGTGGCTACACCTTC.

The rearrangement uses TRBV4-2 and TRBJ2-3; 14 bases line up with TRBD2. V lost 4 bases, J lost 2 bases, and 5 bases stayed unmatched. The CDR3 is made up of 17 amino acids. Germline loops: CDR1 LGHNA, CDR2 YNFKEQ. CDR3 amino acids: CASSRRTSGRTTDTQYF. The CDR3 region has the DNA TGTGCCAGCAGCCGGCGGACTAGCGGGAGGACCACAGATACGCAGTATTTT.

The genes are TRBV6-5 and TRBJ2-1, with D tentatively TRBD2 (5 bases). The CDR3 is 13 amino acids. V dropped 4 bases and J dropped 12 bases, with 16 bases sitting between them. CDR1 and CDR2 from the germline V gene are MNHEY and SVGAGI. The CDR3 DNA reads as TGTGCCAGCAGTTGCTCTGGAGCGGATGGGCAGTTCTTC. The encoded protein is CASSCSGADGQFF.

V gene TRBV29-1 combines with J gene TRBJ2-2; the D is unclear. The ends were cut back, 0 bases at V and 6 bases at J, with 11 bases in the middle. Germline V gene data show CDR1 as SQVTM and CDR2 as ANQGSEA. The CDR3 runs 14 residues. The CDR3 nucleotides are TGCAGCGTTGAAGATGTTTGGTACCCCGGGGAGCTGTTTTTT. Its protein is CSVEDVWYPGELFF.

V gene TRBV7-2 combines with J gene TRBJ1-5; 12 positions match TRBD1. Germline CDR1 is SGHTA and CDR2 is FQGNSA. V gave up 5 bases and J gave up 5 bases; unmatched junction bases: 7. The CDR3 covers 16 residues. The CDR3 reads CASSNRDRGQDQPQHF. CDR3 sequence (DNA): TGTGCCAGCAGCAACCGGGACAGGGGGCAGGATCAGCCCCAGCATTTT.

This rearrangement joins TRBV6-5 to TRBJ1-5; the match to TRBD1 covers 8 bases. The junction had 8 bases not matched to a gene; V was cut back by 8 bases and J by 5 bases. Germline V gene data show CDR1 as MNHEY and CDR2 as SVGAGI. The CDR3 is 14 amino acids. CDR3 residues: CASWAGGRYQPQHF. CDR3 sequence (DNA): TGTGCCAGCTGGGCAGGGGGCCGGTATCAGCCCCAGCATTTT.

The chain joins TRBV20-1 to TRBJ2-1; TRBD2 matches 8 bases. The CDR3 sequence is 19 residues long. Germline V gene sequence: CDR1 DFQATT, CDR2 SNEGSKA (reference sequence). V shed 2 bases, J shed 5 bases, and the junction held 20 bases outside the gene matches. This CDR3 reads CSARWGVLAETQLHNEQFF. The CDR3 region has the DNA TGCAGTGCTAGATGGGGTGTACTAGCGGAGACGCAGCTTCACAATGAGCAGTTCTTC.

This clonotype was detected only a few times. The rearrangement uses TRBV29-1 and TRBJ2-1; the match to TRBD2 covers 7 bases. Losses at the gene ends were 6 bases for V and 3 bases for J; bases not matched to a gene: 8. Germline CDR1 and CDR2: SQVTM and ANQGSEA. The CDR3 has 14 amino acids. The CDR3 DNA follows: TGCAGCGTCGATGGTGGCGGGGGCTACAATGAGCAGTTCTTC. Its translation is CSVDGGGGYNEQFF.

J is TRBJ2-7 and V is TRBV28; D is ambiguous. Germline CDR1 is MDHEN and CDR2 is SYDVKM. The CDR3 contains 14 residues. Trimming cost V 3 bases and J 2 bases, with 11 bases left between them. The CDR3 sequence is CASSLGWQPYEQYF. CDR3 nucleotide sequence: TGTGCCAGCAGTTTGGGCTGGCAGCCCTACGAGCAGTACTTC.

Here the CDR3 DNA reads TGTGCCAGCGTCCAGGGTTTGGATAATTCACCCCTCCACTTT. Translated: CASVQGLDNSPLHF. This sequence joins TRBV2 and TRBJ1-6; tentative D call: TRBD1 (5 bases). V was cut by 8 bases and J by 5 bases, with 13 bases left in between. Germline CDR1 SNHLY, CDR2 FYNNEI. This CDR3 spans 14 amino acids.

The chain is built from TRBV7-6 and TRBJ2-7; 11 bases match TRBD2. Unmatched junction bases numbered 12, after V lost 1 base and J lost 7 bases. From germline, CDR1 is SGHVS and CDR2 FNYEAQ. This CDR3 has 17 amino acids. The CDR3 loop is CASSLVGLAGSSGEQYF. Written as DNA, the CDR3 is TGTGCCAGCAGCTTAGTCGGACTAGCGGGCTCCTCGGGAGAGCAGTACTTC.

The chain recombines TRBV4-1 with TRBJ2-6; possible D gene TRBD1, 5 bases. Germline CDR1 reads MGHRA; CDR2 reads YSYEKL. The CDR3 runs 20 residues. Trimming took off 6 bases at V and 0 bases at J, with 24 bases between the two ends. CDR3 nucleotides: TGCGCCAGCAGTCATGGACCAGGGTCATATCAGAGCTCTGGGGCCAACGTCCTGACTTTC. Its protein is CASSHGPGSYQSSGANVLTF.

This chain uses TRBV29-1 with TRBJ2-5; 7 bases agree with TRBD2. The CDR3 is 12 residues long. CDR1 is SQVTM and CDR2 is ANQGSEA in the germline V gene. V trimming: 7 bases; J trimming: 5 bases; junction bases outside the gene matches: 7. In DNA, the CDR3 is TGCAGCGGCGGGGGAATTTTGGAGACCCAGTACTTC. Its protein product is CSGGGILETQYF.

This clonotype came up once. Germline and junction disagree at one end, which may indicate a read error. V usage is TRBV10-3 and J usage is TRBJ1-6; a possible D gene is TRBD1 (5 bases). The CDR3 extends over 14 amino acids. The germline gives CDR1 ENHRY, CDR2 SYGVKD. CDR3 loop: CAISFDSYNSPLQF. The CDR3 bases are TGTGCCATCAGTTTTGACAGCTATAATTCACCCCTCCAGTTT.

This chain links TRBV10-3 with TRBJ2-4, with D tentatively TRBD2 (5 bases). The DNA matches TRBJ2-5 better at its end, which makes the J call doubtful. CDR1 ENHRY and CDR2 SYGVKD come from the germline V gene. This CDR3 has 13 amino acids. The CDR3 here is CAISEREQETQYF. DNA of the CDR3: TGTGCCATCAGTGAGCGGGAACAAGAGACCCAGTACTTC.

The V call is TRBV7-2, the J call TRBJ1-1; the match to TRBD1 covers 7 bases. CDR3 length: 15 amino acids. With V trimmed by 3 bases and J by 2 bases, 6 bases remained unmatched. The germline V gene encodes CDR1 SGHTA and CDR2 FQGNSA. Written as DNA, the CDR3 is TGTGCCAGCAGCTTTAACAGGGGTACTAACACTGAAGCTTTCTTT. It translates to CASSFNRGTNTEAFF.

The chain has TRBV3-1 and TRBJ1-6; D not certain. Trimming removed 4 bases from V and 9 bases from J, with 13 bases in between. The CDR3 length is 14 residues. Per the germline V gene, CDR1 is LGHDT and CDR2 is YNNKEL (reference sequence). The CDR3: CASSPNYIGSPLHF. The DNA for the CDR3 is TGTGCCAGCAGCCCGAACTATATAGGTTCACCCCTCCACTTT.

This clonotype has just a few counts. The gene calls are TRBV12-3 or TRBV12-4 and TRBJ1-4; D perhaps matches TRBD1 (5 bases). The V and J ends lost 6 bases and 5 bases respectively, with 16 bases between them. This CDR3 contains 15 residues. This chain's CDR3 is CASRPDRQLNEKLFF. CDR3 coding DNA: TGTGCCAGCAGGCCGGATCGACAGCTGAATGAAAAACTGTTTTTT.

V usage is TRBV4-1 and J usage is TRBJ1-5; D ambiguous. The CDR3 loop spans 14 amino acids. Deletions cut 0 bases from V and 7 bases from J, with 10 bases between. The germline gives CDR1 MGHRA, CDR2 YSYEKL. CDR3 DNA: TGCGCCAGCAGCCAAGAAGGCGCGGCCCAGCCCCAGCATTTT. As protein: CASSQEGAAQPQHF.

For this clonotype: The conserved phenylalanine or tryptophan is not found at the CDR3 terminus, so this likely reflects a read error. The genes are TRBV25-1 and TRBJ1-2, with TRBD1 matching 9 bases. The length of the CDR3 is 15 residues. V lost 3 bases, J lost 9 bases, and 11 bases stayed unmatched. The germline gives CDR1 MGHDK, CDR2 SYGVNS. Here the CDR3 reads CASSDDRGLSLSYTL. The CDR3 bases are TGTGCCAGCAGTGACGACAGGGGGTTAAGTTTGAGCTACACCTTA.